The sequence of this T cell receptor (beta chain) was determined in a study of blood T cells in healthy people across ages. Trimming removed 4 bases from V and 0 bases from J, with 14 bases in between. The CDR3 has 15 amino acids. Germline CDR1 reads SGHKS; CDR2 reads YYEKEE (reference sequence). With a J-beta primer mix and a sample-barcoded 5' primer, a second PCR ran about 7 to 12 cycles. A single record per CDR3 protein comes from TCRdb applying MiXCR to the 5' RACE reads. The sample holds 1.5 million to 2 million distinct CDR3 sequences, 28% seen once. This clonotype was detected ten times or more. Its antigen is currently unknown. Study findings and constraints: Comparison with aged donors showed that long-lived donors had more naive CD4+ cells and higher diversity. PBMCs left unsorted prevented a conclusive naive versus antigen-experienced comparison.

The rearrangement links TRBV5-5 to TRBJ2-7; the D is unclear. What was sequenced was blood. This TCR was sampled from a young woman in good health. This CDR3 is CASSKREGISYEQYF. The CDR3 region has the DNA TGTGCCAGCAGCAAAAGGGAAGGGATCTCCTACGAGCAGTACTTC.